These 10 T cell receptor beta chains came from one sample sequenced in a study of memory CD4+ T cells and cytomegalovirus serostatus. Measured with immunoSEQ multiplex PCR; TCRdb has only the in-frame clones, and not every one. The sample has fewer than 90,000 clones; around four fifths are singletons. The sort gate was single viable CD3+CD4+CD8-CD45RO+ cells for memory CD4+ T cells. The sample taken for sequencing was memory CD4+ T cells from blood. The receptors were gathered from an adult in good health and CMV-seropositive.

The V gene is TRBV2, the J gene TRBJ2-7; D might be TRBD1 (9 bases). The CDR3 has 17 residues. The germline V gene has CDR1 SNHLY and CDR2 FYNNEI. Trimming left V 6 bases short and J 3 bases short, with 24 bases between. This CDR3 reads CASSGAGGQGNYYEQYF. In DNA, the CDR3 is TGTGCCAGCAGCGGCGCGGGAGGACAGGGGAATTACTACGAGCAGTACTTC.

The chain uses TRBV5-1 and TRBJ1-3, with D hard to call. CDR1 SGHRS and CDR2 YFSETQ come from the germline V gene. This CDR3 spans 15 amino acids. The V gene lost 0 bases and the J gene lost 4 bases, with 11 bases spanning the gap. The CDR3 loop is CASSLAGDLGNTIYF. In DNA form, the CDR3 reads TGCGCCAGCAGCTTGGCCGGAGACCTCGGAAACACCATATATTTT. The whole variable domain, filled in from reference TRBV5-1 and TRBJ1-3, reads KAGVTQTPRYLIKTRGQQVTLSCSPISGHRSVSWYQQTPGQGLQFLFEYFSETQRNKGNFPGRFSGRQFSNSRSEMNVSTLELGDSALYLCASSLAGDLGNTIYFGEGSWLTVV.

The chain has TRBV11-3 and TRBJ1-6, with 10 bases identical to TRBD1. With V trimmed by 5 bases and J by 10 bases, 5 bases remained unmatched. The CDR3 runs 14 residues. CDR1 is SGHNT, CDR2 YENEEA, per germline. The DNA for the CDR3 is TGTGCCAGCAGCCTCGACAGGGGGCTATCACCCCTCCACTTT. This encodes CASSLDRGLSPLHF.

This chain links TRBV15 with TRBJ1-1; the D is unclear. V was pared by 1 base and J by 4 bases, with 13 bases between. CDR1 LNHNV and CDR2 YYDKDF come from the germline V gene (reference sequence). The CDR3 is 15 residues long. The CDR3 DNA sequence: TGTGCCACCAGCAGAGCGGCCCTACTCTCCACTGAAGCTTTCTTT. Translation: CATSRAALLSTEAFF.

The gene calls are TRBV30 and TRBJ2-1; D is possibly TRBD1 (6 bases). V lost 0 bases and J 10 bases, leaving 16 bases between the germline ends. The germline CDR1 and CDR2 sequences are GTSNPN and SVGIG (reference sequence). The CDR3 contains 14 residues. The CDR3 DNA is TGTGCCTGGAGTGTACTGGACAGAGCAGGGGAGCAGTTCTTC. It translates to CAWSVLDRAGEQFF.

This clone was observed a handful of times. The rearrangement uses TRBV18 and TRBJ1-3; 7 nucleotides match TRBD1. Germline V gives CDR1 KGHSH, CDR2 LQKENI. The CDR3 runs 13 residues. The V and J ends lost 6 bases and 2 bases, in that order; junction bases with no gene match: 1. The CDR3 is CASSGTAGNTIYF. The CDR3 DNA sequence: TGTGCCAGCTCCGGGACAGCTGGAAACACCATATATTTT.

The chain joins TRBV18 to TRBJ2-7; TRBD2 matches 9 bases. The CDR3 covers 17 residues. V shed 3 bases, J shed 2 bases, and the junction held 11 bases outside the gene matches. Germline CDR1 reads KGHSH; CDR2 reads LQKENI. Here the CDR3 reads CASSPTLGGRAPYEQYV. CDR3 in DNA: TGTGCCAGCTCACCGACCTTGGGCGGGAGGGCCCCCTACGAGCAGTACGTC.

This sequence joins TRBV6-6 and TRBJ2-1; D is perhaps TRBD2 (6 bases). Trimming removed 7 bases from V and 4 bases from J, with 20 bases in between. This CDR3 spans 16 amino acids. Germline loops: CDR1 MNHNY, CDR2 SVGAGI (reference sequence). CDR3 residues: CASTPTRRGVYNEQFF. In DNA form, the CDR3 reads TGTGCCAGCACCCCGACGAGGAGGGGCGTATACAATGAGCAGTTCTTC.

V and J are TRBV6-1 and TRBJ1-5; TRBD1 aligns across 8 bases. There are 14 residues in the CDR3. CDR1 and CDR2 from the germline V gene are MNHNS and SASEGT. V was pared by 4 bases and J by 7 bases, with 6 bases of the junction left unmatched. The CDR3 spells CASSGTGKGQPQHF. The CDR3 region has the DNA TGTGCCAGCAGTGGGACAGGGAAGGGACAGCCCCAGCATTTT.

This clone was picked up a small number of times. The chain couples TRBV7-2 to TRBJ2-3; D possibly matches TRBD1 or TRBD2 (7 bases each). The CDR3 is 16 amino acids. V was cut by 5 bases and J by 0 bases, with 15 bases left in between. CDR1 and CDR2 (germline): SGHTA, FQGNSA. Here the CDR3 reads CASSQGGGSSTDTQYF. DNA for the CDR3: TGTGCCAGCAGCCAGGGGGGCGGGAGTAGCACAGATACGCAGTATTTT.